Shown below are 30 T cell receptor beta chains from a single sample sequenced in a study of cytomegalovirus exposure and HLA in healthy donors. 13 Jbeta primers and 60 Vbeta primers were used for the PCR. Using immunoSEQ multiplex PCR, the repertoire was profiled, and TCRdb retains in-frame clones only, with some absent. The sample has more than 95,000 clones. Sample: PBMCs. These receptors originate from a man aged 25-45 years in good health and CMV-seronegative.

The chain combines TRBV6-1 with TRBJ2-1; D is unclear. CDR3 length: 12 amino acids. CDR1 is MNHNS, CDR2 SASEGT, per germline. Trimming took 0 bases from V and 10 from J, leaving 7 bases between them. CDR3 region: CASSEAGLEQFF. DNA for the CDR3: TGTGCCAGCAGTGAAGCTGGGCTGGAGCAGTTCTTC.

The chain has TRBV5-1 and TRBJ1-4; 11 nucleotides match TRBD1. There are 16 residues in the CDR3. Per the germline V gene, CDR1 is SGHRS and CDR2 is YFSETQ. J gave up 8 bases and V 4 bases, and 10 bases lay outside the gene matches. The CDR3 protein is CASSPDRGLLREKLFF. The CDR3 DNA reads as TGCGCCAGCAGCCCGGACAGGGGGCTGCTAAGGGAAAAACTGTTTTTT.

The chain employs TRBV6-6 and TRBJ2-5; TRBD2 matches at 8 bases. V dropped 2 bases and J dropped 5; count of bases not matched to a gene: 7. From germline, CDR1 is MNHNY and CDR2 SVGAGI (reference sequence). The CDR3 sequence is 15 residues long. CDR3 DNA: TGTGCCAGCAGTTACGCCTCGGGGGGGCCCGAGACCCAGTACTTC. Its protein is CASSYASGGPETQYF.

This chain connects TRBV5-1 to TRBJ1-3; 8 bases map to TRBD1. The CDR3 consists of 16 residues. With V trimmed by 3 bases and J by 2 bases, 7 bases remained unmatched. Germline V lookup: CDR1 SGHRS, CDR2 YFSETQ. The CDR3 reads CASSSDGQGPGNTIYF. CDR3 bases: TGCGCCAGCAGCTCTGATGGACAGGGCCCTGGAAACACCATATATTTT.

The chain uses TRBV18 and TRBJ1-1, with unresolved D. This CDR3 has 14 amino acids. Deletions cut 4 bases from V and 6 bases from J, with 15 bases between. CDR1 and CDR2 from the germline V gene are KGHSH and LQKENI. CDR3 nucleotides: TGTGCCAGCTCACTCCCCAACCGAGGTGCTGAAGCTTTCTTT. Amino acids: CASSLPNRGAEAFF.

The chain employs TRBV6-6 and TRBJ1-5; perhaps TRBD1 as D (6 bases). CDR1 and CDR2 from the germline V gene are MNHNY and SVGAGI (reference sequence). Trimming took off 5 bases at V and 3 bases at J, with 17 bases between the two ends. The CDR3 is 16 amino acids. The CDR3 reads CASSRSVGQFNQPQHF. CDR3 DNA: TGTGCCAGCAGTCGCTCTGTTGGACAGTTCAATCAGCCCCAGCATTTT.

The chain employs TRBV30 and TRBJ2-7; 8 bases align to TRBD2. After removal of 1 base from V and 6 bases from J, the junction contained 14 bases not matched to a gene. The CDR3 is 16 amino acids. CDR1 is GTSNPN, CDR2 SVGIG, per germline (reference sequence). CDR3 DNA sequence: TGTGCCTGGAGTGACCGGGGTTGGGCGGGAGGTCCCGAGCAGTACTTC. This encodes CAWSDRGWAGGPEQYF.

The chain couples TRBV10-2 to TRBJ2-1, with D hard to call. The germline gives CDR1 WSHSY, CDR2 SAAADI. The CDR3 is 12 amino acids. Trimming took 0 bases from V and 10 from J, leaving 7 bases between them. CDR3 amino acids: CASSESLLEQFF. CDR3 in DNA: TGCGCCAGCAGTGAGTCTTTATTAGAGCAGTTCTTC.

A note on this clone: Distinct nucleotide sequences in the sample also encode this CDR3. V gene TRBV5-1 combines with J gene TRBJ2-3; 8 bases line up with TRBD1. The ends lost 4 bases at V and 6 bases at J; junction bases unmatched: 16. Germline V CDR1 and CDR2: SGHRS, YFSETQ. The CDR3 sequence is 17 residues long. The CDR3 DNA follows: TGCGCCAGCAGCCTAGAGCGGACAGGGACCGGAGGGGATACGCAGTATTTT. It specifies CASSLERTGTGGDTQYF.

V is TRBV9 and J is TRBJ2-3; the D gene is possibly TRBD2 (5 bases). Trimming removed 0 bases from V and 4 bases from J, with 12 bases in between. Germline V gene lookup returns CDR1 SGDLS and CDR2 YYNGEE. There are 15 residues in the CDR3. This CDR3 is CASSVEGQEADTQYF. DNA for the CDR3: TGTGCCAGCAGCGTAGAAGGTCAGGAGGCAGATACGCAGTATTTT.

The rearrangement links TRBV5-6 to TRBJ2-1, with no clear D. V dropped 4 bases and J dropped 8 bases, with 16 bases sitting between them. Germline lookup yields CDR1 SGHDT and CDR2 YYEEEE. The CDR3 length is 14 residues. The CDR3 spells CASSPLSRLHEQFF. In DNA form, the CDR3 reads TGTGCCAGCAGCCCTCTCTCGCGGCTTCATGAGCAGTTCTTC.

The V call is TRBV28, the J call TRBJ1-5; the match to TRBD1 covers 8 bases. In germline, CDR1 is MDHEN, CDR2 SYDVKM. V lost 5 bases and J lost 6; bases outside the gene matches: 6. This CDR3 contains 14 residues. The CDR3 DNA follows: TGTGCCAGCAGTGTACAGGGGGACGGTCAGCCCCAGCATTTT. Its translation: CASSVQGDGQPQHF.

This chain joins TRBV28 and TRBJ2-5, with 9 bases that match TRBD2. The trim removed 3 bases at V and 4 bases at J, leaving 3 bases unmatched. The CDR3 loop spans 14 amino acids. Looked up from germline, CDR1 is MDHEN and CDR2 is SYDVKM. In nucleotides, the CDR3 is TGTGCCAGCAGTTTTCTACTAGCGGGAGAGACCCAGTACTTC. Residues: CASSFLLAGETQYF.

The DNA for the CDR3 is TGTGCCAGCAGCCTACCTAAGACCCAGTACTTC. Translation: CASSLPKTQYF. The chain recombines TRBV6-1 with TRBJ2-5; no firm D call. Trimming pared 6 bases from V and 6 bases from J, leaving 8 bases between. This CDR3 has 11 residues. Germline CDR1 is MNHNS and CDR2 is SASEGT.

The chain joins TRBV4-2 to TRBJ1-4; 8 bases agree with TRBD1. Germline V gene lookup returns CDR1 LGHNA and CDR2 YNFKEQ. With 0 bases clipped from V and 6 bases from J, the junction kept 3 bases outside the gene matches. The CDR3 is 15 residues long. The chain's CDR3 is CASSQDPQGDEKLFF. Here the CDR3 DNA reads TGTGCCAGCAGCCAAGATCCACAGGGGGATGAAAAACTGTTTTTT.

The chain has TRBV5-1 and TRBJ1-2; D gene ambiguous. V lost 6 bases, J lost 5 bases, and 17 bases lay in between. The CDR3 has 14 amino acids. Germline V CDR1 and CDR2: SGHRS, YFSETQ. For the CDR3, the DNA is TGCGCCAGCACTATATCGAGCCTCGGGTATGGCTACACCTTC. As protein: CASTISSLGYGYTF.

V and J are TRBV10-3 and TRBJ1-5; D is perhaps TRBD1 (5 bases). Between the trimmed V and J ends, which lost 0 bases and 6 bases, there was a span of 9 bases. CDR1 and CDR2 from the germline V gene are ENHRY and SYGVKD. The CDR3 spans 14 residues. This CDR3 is CAISESTVLQPQHF. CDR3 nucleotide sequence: TGTGCCATCAGTGAGTCGACAGTTCTTCAGCCCCAGCATTTT.

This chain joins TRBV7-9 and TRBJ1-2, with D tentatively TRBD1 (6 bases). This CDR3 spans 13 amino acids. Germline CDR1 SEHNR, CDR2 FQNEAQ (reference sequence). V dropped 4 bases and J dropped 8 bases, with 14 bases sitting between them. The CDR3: CASSWDNVGGYTF. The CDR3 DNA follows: TGTGCCAGCAGCTGGGACAACGTAGGAGGCTACACCTTC.

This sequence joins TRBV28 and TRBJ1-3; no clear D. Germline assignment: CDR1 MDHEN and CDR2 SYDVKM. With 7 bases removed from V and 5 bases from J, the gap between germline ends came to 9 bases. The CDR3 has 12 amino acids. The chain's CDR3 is CASTRGRNTIYF. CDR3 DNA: TGTGCCAGCACCCGCGGCCGAAACACCATATATTTT.

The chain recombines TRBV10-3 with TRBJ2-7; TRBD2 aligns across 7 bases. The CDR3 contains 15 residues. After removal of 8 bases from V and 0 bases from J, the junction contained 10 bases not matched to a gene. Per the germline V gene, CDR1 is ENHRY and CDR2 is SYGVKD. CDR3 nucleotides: TGTGCCATCGGGGGAGGGGCAAGGTACTCCTACGAGCAGTACTTC. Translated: CAIGGGARYSYEQYF.

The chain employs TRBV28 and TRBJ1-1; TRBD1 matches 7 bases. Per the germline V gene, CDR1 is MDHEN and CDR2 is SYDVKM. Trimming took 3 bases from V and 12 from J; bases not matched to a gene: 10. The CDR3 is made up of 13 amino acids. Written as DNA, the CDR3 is TGTGCCAGCAGTTTCGGGAGGGGGCGAGGGACTTTCTTT. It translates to CASSFGRGRGTFF.

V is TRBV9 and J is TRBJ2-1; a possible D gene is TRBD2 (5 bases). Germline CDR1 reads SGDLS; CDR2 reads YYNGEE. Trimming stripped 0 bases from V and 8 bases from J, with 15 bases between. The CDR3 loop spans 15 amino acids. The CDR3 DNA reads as TGTGCCAGCAGCGTAGCGTCGCTAGCTATCGATGAGCAGTTCTTC. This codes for CASSVASLAIDEQFF.

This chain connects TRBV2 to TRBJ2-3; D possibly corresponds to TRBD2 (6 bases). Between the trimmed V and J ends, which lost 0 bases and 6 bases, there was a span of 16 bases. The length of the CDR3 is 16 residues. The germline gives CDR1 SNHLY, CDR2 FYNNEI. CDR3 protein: CASSEAGAGRGDTQYF. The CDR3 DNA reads TGTGCCAGCAGTGAAGCCGGGGCGGGACGGGGGGATACGCAGTATTTT. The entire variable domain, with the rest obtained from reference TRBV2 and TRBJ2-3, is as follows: EPEVTQTPSHQVTQMGQEVILRCVPISNHLYFYWYRQILGQKVEFLVSFYNNEISEKSEIFDDQFSVERPDGSNFTLKIRSTKLEDSAMYFCASSEAGAGRGDTQYFGPGTRLTVL.

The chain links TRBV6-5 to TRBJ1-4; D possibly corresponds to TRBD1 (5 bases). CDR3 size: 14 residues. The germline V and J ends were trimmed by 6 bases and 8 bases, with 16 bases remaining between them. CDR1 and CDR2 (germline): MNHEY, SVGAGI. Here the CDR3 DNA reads TGTGCCAGCAGCCCGGACACATGGTACGAAAAACTGTTTTTT. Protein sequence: CASSPDTWYEKLFF.

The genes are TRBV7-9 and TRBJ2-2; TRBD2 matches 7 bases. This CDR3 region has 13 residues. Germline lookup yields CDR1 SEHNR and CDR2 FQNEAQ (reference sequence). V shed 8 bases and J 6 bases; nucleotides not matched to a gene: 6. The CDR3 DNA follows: TGTGCCAGCGGAAAAAGCGGGGCCGGGGAGCTGTTTTTT. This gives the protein CASGKSGAGELFF.

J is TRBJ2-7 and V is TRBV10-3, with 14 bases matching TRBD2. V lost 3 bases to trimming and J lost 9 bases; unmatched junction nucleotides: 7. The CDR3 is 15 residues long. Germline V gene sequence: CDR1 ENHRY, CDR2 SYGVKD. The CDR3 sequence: CAISDFGTSGSVQYF. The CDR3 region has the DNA TGTGCCATCAGTGATTTTGGGACTAGCGGGAGTGTGCAGTACTTC.

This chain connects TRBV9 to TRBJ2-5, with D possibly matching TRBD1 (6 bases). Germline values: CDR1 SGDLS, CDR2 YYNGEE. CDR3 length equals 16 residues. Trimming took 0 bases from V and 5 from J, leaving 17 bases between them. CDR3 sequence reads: CASSVGEAGVQETQYF. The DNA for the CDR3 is TGTGCCAGCAGCGTAGGGGAAGCAGGGGTACAGGAGACCCAGTACTTC.

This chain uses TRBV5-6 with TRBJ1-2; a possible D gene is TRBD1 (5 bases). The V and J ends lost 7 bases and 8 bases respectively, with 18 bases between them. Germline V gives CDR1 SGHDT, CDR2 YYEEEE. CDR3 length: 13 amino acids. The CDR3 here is CASALGTGGGYTF. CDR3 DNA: TGTGCCAGCGCCCTGGGAACAGGTGGAGGCTACACCTTC.

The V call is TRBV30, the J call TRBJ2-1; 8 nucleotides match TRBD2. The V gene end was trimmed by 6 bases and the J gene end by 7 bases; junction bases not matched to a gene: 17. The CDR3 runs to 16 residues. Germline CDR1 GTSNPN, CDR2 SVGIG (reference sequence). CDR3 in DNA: TGTGCCTGTAATATTGTCCAGCGGGAGTCAGTTAATGAGCAGTTCTTC. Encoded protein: CACNIVQRESVNEQFF.

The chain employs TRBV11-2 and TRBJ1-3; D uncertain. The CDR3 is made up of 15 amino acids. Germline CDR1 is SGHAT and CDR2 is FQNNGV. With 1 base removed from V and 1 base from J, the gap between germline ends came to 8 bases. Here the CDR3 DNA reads TGTGCCAGCAGCTTAGGGGGAGGGTCTGGAAACACCATATATTTT. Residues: CASSLGGGSGNTIYF.